Presented here are 5 T cell receptor beta chains from one specimen sequenced in a study of OX40 agonist ivuxolimab in advanced cancers. Clones were read by immunoSEQ multiplex PCR, and TCRdb kept only the in-frame ones, dropping some. The table includes over 55,000 clones, around 80% detected once. The sequences come from CD4+ or CD8+ T cells sorted from blood, collected in a trial of the OX40 agonist ivuxolimab. These receptors were obtained from an adult with an advanced solid tumor such as melanoma, head and neck, liver or kidney cancer.

This chain joins TRBV5-8 and TRBJ1-4; D gene unclear. V lost 4 bases and J lost 8, with 9 bases in between. The CDR3 is 12 amino acids. Germline V lookup: CDR1 SGHTS, CDR2 YDEGEE. Written as DNA, the CDR3 is TGTGCCAGCAGCCCCTCGCGGGAAAAACTGTTTTTT. It is translated as CASSPSREKLFF.

The rearrangement links TRBV7-8 to TRBJ1-5; the D gene is possibly TRBD1 (5 bases). Germline CDR1 reads SGHVS; CDR2 reads FQNEAQ. V lost 0 bases to trimming and J lost 6 bases, with 9 bases between them. This CDR3 spans 14 amino acids. The CDR3 bases are TGTGCCAGCAGCTTAGCGGGCAGGGCTCAGCCCCAGCATTTT. It translates to CASSLAGRAQPQHF.

The CDR3 DNA reads TGTGCCATCAGTGACAAGGGGGCGAACAATGAGCAGTTCTTC. Its translation: CAISDKGANNEQFF. The genes are TRBV10-3 and TRBJ2-1; 7 positions match TRBD1. J gave up 5 bases and V 3 bases, and 4 bases lay outside the gene matches. This CDR3 contains 14 residues. Per germline, CDR1 ENHRY and CDR2 SYGVKD.

The chain recombines TRBV15 with TRBJ2-3; 11 bases agree with TRBD1. V lost 0 bases and J lost 4; bases outside the gene matches: 3. The CDR3 runs to 16 residues. CDR1 is LNHNV and CDR2 is YYDKDF in the germline V gene (reference sequence). For the CDR3, the DNA is TGTGCCACCAGCAGAGATGGGACAGGGGGGGCAGATACGCAGTATTTT. This gives the protein CATSRDGTGGADTQYF.

V usage is TRBV4-3 and J usage is TRBJ1-2; a possible D gene is TRBD1 (6 bases). CDR3 size: 16 residues. Germline V gene lookup returns CDR1 LGHNA and CDR2 YSLEER. V lost 4 bases to trimming and J lost 4 bases, with 19 bases between them. The CDR3 nucleotides are TGCGCCAGCAGCCCCGACCGTACAGGGCCCTTCTATGGCTACACCTTC. Translated: CASSPDRTGPFYGYTF.